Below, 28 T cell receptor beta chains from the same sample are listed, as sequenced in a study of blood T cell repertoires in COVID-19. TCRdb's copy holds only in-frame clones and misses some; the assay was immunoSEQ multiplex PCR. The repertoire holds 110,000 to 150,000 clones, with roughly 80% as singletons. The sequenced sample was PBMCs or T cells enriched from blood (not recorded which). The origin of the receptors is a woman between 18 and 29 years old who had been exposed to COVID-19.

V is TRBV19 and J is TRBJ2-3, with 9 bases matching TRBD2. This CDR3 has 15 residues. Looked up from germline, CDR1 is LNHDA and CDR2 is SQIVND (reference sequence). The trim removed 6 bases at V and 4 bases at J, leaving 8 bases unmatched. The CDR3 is CASSLSGSWADTQYF. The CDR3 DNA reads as TGTGCCAGTAGCCTTAGCGGGAGTTGGGCAGATACGCAGTATTTT.

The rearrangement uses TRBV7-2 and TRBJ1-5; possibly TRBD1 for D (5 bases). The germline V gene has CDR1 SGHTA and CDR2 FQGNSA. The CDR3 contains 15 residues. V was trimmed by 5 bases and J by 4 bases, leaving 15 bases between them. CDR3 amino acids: CASSLGHSSNQPQHF. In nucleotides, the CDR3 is TGTGCCAGCAGCCTCGGACACTCCTCAAATCAGCCCCAGCATTTT.

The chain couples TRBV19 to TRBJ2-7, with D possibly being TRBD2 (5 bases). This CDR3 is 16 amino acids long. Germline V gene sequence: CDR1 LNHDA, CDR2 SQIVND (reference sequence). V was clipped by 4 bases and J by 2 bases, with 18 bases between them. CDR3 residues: CASSSEGAGSTYEQYF. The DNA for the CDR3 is TGTGCCAGTAGTAGCGAAGGTGCGGGCAGCACCTACGAGCAGTACTTC. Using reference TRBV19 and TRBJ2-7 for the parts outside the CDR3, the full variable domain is DGGITQSPKYLFRKEGQNVTLSCEQNLNHDAMYWYRQDPGQGLRLIYYSQIVNDFQKGDIAEGYSVSREKKESFPLTVTSAQKNPTAFYLCASSSEGAGSTYEQYFGPGTRLTVT.

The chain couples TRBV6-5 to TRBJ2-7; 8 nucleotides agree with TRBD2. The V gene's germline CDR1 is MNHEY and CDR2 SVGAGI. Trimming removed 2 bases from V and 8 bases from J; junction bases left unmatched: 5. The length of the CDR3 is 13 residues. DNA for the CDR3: TGTGCCAGCAGTTACGGGCTTAGCGGGAAGCAGTACTTC. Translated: CASSYGLSGKQYF.

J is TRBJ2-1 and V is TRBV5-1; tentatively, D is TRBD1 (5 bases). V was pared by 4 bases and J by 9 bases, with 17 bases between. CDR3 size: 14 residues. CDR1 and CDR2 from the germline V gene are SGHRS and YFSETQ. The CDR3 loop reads CASSTIGQGFEQFF. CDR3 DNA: TGCGCCAGCAGCACAATAGGCCAGGGCTTTGAGCAGTTCTTC.

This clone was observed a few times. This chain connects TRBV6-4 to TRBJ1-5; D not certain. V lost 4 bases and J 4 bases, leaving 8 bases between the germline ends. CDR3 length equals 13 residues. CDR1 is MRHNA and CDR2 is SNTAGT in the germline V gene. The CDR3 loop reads CASSARPNQPQHF. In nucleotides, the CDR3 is TGTGCCAGCAGTGCCAGGCCGAATCAGCCCCAGCATTTT.

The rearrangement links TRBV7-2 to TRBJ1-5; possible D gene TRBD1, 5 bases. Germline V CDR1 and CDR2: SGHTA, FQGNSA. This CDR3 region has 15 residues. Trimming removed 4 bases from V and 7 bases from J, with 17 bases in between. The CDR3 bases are TGTGCCAGCAGCTCCAAGACGGGGGGAGGGCAGCCCCAGCATTTT. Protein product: CASSSKTGGGQPQHF.

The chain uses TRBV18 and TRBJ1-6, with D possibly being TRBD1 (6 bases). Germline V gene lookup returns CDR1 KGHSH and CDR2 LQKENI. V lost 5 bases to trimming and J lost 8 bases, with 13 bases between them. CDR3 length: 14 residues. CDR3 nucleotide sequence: TGTGCCAGCTCAGTGGACAGCGCTTATTCACCCCTCCACTTT. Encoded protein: CASSVDSAYSPLHF.

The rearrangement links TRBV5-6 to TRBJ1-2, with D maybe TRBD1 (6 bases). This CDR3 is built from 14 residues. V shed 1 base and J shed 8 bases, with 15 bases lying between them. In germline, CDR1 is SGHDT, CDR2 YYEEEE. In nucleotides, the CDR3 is TGTGCCAGCAGCTTGAGACCACAGGGTCTAGGCTACACCTTC. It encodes CASSLRPQGLGYTF. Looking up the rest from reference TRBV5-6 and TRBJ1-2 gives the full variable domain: DAGVTQSPTHLIKTRGQQVTLRCSPKSGHDTVSWYQQALGQGPQFIFQYYEEEERQRGNFPDRFSGHQFPNYSSELNVNALLLGDSALYLCASSLRPQGLGYTFGSGTRLTVV.

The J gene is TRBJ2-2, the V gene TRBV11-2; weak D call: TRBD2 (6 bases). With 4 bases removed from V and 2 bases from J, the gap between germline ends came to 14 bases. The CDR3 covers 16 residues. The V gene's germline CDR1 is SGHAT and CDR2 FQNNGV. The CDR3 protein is CASSSPRAGNTGELFF. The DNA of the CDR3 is TGTGCCAGCAGCTCCCCGCGGGCGGGAAACACCGGGGAGCTGTTTTTT.

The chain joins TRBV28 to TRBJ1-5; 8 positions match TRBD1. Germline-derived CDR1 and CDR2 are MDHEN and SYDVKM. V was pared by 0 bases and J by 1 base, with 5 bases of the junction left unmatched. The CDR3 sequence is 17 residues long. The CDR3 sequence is CASSLWTGERSNQPQHF. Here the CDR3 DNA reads TGTGCCAGCAGTTTATGGACAGGGGAAAGGAGCAATCAGCCCCAGCATTTT.

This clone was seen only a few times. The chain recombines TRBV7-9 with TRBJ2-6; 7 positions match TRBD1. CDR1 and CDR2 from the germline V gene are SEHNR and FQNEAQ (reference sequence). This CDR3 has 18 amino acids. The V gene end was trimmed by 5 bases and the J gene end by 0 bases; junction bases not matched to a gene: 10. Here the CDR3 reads CASSATGLFGSGANVLTF. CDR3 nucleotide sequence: TGTGCCAGCAGCGCGACAGGGCTCTTTGGCTCTGGGGCCAACGTCCTGACTTTC. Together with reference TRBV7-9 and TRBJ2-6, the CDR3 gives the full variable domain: DTGVSQNPRHKITKRGQNVTFRCDPISEHNRLYWYRQTLGQGPEFLTYFQNEAQLEKSRLLSDRFSAERPKGSFSTLEIQRTEQGDSAMYLCASSATGLFGSGANVLTFGAGSRLTVL.

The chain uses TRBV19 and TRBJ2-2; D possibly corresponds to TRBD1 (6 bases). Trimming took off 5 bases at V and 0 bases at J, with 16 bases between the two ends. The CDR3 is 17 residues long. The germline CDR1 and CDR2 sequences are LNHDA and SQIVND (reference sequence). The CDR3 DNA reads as TGTGCCAGTAGTCTTATTATTGGACAGTCGAACACCGGGGAGCTGTTTTTT. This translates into CASSLIIGQSNTGELFF.

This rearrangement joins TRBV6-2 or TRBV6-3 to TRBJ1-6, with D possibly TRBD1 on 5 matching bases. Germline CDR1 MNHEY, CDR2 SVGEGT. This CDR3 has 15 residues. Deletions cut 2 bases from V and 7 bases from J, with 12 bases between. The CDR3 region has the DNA TGTGCCAGCAGTTACGGGGGGATTGGAAATTCACCCCTCCACTTT. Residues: CASSYGGIGNSPLHF.

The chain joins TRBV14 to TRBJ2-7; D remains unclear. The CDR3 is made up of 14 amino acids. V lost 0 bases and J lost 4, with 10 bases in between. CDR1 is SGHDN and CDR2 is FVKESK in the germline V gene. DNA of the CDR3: TGTGCCAGCAGCCAAGATCGGTTTCAATACGAGCAGTACTTC. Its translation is CASSQDRFQYEQYF.

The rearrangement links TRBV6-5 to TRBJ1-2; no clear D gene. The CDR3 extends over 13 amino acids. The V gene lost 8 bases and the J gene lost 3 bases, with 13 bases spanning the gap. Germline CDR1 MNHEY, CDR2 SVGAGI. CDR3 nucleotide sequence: TGTGCCAGCTTTTCTATGCGGTACTATGGCTACACCTTC. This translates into CASFSMRYYGYTF.

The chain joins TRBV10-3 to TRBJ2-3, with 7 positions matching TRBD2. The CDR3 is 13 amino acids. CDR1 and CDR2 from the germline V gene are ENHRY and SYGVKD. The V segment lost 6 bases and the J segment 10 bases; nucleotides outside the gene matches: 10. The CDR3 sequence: CAISLPGGGAQYF. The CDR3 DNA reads TGTGCCATCAGCCTTCCGGGGGGAGGTGCGCAGTATTTT.

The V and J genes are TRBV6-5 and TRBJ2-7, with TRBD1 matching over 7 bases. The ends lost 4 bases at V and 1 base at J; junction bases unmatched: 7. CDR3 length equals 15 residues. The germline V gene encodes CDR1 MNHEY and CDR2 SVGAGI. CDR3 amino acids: CASSLTGTESYEQYF. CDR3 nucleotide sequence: TGTGCCAGCAGTTTAACAGGGACAGAATCCTACGAGCAGTACTTC.

The CDR3 reads CASSPPGTVTYEQYF. In nucleotides, the CDR3 is TGCGCCAGCAGCCCCCCTGGGACAGTAACCTACGAGCAGTACTTC. This rearrangement joins TRBV5-1 to TRBJ2-7, with TRBD1 identical over 7 bases. Germline loops: CDR1 SGHRS, CDR2 YFSETQ. The CDR3 covers 15 residues. Losses at the gene ends were 4 bases for V and 2 bases for J; bases not matched to a gene: 9.

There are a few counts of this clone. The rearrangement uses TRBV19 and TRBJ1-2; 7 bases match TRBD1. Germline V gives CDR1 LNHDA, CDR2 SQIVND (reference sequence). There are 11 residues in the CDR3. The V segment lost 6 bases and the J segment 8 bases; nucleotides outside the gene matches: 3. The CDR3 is CASRQGVGYTF. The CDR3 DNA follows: TGTGCCAGTAGGCAGGGGGTCGGCTACACCTTC.

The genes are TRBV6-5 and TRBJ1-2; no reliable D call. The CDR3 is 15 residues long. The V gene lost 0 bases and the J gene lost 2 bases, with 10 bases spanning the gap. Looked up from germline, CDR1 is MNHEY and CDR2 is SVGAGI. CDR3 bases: TGTGCCAGCAGTTACTCAACAGCTCCGAACTATGGCTACACCTTC. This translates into CASSYSTAPNYGYTF.

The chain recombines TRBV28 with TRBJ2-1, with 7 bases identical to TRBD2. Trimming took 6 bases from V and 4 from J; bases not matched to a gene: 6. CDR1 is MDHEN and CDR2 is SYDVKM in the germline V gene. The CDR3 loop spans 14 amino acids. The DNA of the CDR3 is TGTGCCAGCAGCCGGGGCGGGAGTTACAATGAGCAGTTCTTC. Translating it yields CASSRGGSYNEQFF.

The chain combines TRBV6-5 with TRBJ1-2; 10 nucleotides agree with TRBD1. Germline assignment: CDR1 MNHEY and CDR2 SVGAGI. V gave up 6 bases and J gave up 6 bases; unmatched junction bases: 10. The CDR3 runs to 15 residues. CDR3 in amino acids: CASRHAGTGADGYTF. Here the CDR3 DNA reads TGTGCCAGCAGACATGCCGGGACAGGGGCGGATGGCTACACCTTC.

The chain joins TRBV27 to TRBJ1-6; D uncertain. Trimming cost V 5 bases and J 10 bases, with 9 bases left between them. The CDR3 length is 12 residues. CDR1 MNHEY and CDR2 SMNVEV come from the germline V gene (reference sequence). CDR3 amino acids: CASSPSGSPLHF. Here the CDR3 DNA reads TGTGCCAGCAGTCCCTCGGGGTCACCCCTCCACTTT.

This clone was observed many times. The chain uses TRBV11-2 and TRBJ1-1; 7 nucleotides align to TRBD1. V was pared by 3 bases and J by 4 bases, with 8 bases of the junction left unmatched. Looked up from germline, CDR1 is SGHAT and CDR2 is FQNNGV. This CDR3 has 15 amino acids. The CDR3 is CASSFTTGPRTEAFF. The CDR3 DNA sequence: TGTGCCAGCAGCTTTACGACAGGGCCCCGCACTGAAGCTTTCTTT.

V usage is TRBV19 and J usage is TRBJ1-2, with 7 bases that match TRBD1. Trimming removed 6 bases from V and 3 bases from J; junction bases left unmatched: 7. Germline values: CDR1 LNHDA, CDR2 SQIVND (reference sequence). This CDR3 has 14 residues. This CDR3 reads CASSAGTAYYGYTF. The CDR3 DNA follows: TGTGCCAGTAGCGCCGGGACAGCCTACTATGGCTACACCTTC.

The CDR3 region is CAWSEEGFTDTQYF. In DNA, the CDR3 is TGTGCCTGGAGTGAAGAGGGATTCACAGATACGCAGTATTTT. The V call is TRBV30, the J call TRBJ2-3; tentative D call: TRBD2 (5 bases). The CDR3 contains 14 residues. CDR1 and CDR2 (germline): GTSNPN, SVGIG (reference sequence). V lost 1 base to trimming and J lost 2 bases, with 10 bases between them.

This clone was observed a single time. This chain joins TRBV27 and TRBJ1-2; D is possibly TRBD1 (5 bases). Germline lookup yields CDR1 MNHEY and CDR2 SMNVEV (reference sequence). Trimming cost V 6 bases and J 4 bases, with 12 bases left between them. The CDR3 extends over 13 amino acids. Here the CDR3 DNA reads TGTGCCAGCAGCCCGGGGGGGGGCTATGGCTACACCTTC. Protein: CASSPGGGYGYTF.